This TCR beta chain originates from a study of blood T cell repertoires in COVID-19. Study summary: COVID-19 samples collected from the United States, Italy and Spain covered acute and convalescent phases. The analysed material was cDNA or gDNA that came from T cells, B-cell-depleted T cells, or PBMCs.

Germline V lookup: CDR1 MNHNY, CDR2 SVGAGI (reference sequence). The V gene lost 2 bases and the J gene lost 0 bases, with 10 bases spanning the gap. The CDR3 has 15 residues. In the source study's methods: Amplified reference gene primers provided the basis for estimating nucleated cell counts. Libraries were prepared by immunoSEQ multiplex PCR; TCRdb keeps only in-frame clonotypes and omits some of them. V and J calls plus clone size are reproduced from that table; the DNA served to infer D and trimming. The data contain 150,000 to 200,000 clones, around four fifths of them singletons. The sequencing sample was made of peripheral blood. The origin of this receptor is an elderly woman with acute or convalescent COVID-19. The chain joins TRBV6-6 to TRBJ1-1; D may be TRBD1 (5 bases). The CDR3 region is CASSYITGMNTEAFF. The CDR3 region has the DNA TGTGCCAGCAGTTACATTACAGGAATGAACACTGAAGCTTTCTTT.